This T cell receptor (beta chain) was found in a study of response to subunit inactivated influenza vaccine. TCRdb redid the calling of the RT-PCR reads with MiXCR, one entry per CDR3 protein. The table records 500,000 to 550,000 distinct CDR3 sequences, approximately 7.8% of them present only once. General observations from the study: Authors suggested seasonal influenza vaccinations each recruit few new T cells.

CDR3 size: 14 residues. The V gene lost 1 base and the J gene lost 5 bases, with 9 bases spanning the gap. The germline V gene encodes CDR1 SGHRS and CDR2 YFSETQ. For this clonotype: The antigen remains unidentified.

Material: PBMCs from blood, obtained around 25 months after vaccination. The chain employs TRBV5-1 and TRBJ2-2; D not certain. The source is a man between 50 and 69 years old who received an inactivated influenza vaccine. CDR3 in amino acids: CASSLPDGTGELFF. In DNA form, the CDR3 reads TGCGCCAGCAGCTTGCCGGACGGGACCGGGGAGCTGTTTTTT. Supplemented by reference TRBV5-1 and TRBJ2-2, the full variable domain reads KAGVTQTPRYLIKTRGQQVTLSCSPISGHRSVSWYQQTPGQGLQFLFEYFSETQRNKGNFPGRFSGRQFSNSRSEMNVSTLELGDSALYLCASSLPDGTGELFFGEGSRLTVL.